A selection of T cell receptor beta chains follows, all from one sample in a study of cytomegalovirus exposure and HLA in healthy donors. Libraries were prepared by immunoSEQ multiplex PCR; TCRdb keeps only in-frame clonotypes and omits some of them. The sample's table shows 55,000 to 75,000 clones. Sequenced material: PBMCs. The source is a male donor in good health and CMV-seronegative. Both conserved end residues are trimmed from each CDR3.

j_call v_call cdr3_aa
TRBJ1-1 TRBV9 ASSVGGGGALTLNTEAF
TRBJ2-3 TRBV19 ASSSQGTGGADTQY
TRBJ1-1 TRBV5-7 ASSPGTGEGDTEAF
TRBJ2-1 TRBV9 ATDNEQF
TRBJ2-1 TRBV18 ASSPAGDEQF
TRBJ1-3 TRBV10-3 AAGGGPSSSGNTIY
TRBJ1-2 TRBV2 ASSEADRGGLLRDNYGYT
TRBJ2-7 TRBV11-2 ASSLSLSDEQY
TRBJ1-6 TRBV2 ASSERGGRSPLH
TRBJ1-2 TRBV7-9 ASRATGGDGYT
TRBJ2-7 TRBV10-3 AISERSGGALTYYEQY
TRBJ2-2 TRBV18 ASSSLRRENGELF
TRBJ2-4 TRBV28 ASSPAGFKNIQY
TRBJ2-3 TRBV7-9 ASTFSGGVGDTQY
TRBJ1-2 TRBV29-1 SARRGGASYGYT
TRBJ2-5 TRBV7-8 ASRPGAIQETQY
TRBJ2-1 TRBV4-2 ASSQGTGLYNEQF
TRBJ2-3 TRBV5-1 ASSFPGEDTQY
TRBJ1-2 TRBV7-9 ASSREAANYGYT
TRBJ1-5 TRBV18 ASSQVGGGDQPQH
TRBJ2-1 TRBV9 ASSPTGGPDNEQF
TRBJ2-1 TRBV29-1 SVRQNPSDNEQF